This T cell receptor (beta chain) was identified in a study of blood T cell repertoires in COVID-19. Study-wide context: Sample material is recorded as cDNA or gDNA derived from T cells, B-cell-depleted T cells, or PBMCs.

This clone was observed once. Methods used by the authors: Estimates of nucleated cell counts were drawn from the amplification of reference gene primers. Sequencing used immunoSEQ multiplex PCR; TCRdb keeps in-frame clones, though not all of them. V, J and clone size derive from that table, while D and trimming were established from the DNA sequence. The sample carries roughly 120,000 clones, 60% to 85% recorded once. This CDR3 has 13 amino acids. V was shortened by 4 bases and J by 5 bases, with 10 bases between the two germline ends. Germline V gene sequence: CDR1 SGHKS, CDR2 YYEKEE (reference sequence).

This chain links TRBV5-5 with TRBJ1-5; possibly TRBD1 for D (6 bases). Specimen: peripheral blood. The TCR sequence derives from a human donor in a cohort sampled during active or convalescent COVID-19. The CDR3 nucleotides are TGTGCCAGCAGCCAAGGACAGTATCAGCCCCAGCATTTT. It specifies CASSQGQYQPQHF.